The TCR beta chain described here comes from a study of cytomegalovirus exposure and HLA in healthy donors. Study-level background: An early data release held tens of millions of unique TCRs from HLA-typed donors. Assignment to the Caucasian-associated ancestry cluster applied to 81% of the 300 to 500 genotyped donors.

The PCR employed 60 Vbeta primers together with 13 Jbeta primers. TCRdb keeps only in-frame clones here, not all; method: immunoSEQ multiplex PCR. The table has 60,000 to 70,000 clones, over 75% seen once. Participants comprised healthy donors of bone marrow. Nominal health characterized the donors when sampled, though unrecorded immune exposures were likely. Germline lookup yields CDR1 SQVTM and CDR2 ANQGSEA. V lost 8 bases, J lost 8 bases, and 13 bases stayed unmatched. The CDR3 extends over 15 amino acids. The sequencing sample was made of PBMCs. V usage is TRBV29-1 and J usage is TRBJ2-1; 12 bases map to TRBD2. This TCR was sampled from a woman aged 25 to 39 in good health and CMV-seronegative. CDR3 amino acids: CSSGGTSGLRDEQFF. The CDR3 bases are TGCAGCTCTGGGGGGACTAGCGGGTTAAGAGATGAGCAGTTCTTC.